A selection of T cell receptor beta chains follows, all from one sample in a study of blood T cell repertoires in COVID-19. The method was immunoSEQ multiplex PCR; TCRdb's version includes in-frame clones alone and lacks a portion of them. The sample has fewer than 200,000 clones; roughly 89% are singletons. Sequenced input: peripheral blood. The receptors shown here come from an older woman who had recovered from COVID-19. Each CDR3 is given with its conserved first and last residue. The order of the fields is clone size, J gene, D gene, V gene, CDR3 DNA, CDR3 protein. D genes are given only for firm matches. Clone size is not always given. Where it is, it says once, few, many or a class for expanded clones.

>.|TRBJ1-6|.|TRBV4-3
TGCGCCAGCAGCCAAGAGACAGGCCTCGGGAATTCACCCCTCCACTTT
CASSQETGLGNSPLHF
>once|TRBJ2-7|TRBD2|TRBV7-8
TGTGCCAGCAGCTTCGTTGCCGGGGGGGAGCAGTACTTC
CASSFVAGGEQYF
>.|TRBJ1-2|.|TRBV11-2
TGTGCCAGCACCAGATCCCCGTACACGATGGACTATGGCTACACCTTC
CASTRSPYTMDYGYTF
>.|TRBJ2-5|.|TRBV5-1
TGCGCCAGCAGTGACGGAGGGAAGGAGACCCAGTACTTC
CASSDGGKETQYF
>.|TRBJ2-5|.|TRBV5-1
TGCGCCAGCAGGACAGGCCCTAGGGGCCAGTACTTC
CASRTGPRGQYF
>.|TRBJ1-4|.|TRBV4-2
TGTGCCAGCAGCCAGGCCATACTAGCAACTAATGAAAAACTGTTTTTT
CASSQAILATNEKLFF
>once|TRBJ2-2|TRBD2|TRBV5-1
TGCGCCAGCAGCGGACGACTAGCGGGGGGTCCCCTTAGGGGGGAGCTGTTTTTT
CASSGRLAGGPLRGELFF
>once|TRBJ2-2|TRBD2|TRBV19
TGTGCCAGTAGTACACTAGCGGGGGGGCCCGGGGAGCTGTTTTTT
CASSTLAGGPGELFF
>.|TRBJ2-2|.|TRBV4-1
TGCGCCAGCAGCCAAGAGTACAGACTATCCACCGGGGAGCTGTTTTTT
CASSQEYRLSTGELFF
>.|TRBJ1-3|.|TRBV18
TGTGCCAGCTCACCCTCGACAGGCAGGAGCCCTGGAAACACCATATATTTT
CASSPSTGRSPGNTIYF
>.|TRBJ2-5|.|TRBV24-1
TGTGCCACCAGTGACCCGGGTCCCTGGTCGGCCCAGTACTTC
CATSDPGPWSAQYF
>few|TRBJ2-3|.|TRBV24-1
TGTGCCACCAGTGACTTCAGGGGTTGGGCAGATACGCAGTATTTT
CATSDFRGWADTQYF
>.|TRBJ2-1|TRBD2|TRBV3-1/TRBV3-2
TGTGCCAGCAGTTCCTCCCGCAGCGGGGTGTACAATGAGCAGTTCTTC
CASSSSRSGVYNEQFF
>.|TRBJ1-6|TRBD1|TRBV3-1/TRBV3-2
TGTGCCAGCAGCCAAGTTGACAGGGTCTCACCCCTCCACTTT
CASSQVDRVSPLHF
>.|TRBJ1-4|TRBD1|TRBV5-1
TGCGCCAGCAGCTCAGCGGGACAGGGATATGAAAAACTGTTTTTT
CASSSAGQGYEKLFF
>.|TRBJ2-5|.|TRBV11-2
TGTGCCAGCAGCCCTTTGGGGTGGGAGCAGGAGACCCAGTACTTC
CASSPLGWEQETQYF
>few|TRBJ1-1|.|TRBV5-6
TGTGCCAGCAGCTCCGCCCCCAGTATGAACACTGAAGCTTTCTTT
CASSSAPSMNTEAFF
>.|TRBJ2-1|TRBD1|TRBV24-1
TGTGCCACCAGTGGAAACAGGGGGCTGGGGTCCTACAATGAGCAGTTCTTC
CATSGNRGLGSYNEQFF
>few|TRBJ1-2|.|TRBV4-2
TGTGCCAGCAGCCAAGGTCAGGGGCAAAACTATGGCTACACCTTC
CASSQGQGQNYGYTF
>few|TRBJ1-2|TRBD1|TRBV4-1
TGCGCCAGCAGCCAGCCAATACAGGGGAGAATTGGCGGCTACACCTTC
CASSQPIQGRIGGYTF
>.|TRBJ1-1|TRBD1|TRBV3-1/TRBV3-2
TGTGCCAGCAGCCAAGATCCCGGGACAGGGAACACTGAAGCTTTCTTT
CASSQDPGTGNTEAFF
>.|TRBJ1-5|.|TRBV6-2/TRBV6-3
TGTGCCAGCAGTCCGAAGAGACAGGTCCGATTTAATCAGCCCCAGCATTTT
CASSPKRQVRFNQPQHF
>.|TRBJ1-1|TRBD1|TRBV10-3
TGTGCCATCAGCCGGGACAGGGGAAGGACTGAAGCTTTCTTT
CAISRDRGRTEAFF
>.|TRBJ1-6|.|TRBV5-1
TGCGCCAGCAGCTTGTCGGGCAGGGATATTTCACCCCTCCACTTT
CASSLSGRDISPLHF
>few|TRBJ1-4|.|TRBV30
TGTGCCTGGAAGTATAAAGGGGGTCCGCCGGGTAAACTGTTTTTT
CAWKYKGGPPGKLFF
>.|TRBJ2-3|.|TRBV12-3/TRBV12-4
TGTGCCAGCAGTTTAGGACTCACCTCGCAGTATTTT
CASSLGLTSQYF
>.|TRBJ2-1|TRBD2|TRBV3-1/TRBV3-2
TGTGCCAGCAGCCAAGCTGGCGGGGGTACCTACAATGAGCAGTTCTTC
CASSQAGGGTYNEQFF
>.|TRBJ1-2|TRBD1|TRBV19
TGTGCCAGTCAAAGCGGACAGGGTGCTGGCTACACCTTC
CASQSGQGAGYTF
>.|TRBJ2-5|.|TRBV19
TGTGCTGTGGGCCGGGGTGAGACCCAGTACTTC
CAVGRGETQYF
>.|TRBJ2-5|TRBD2|TRBV5-1
TGCGCCAGCAGGCTTAGCGGGGAGTACCAAGAGACCCAGTACTTC
CASRLSGEYQETQYF
>.|TRBJ1-1|.|TRBV7-6
TGTGCCAGCAGCTTAATCGGAACCTCTGCGAAGGGGACTGAAGCTTTCTTT
CASSLIGTSAKGTEAFF
>.|TRBJ1-1|.|TRBV19
TGTGCCAGTAGTTCTCCATCACGATTCGGGGGTCGGGCGAACACTGAAGCTTTCTTT
CASSSPSRFGGRANTEAFF
>.|TRBJ1-4|.|TRBV5-1
TGCGCCAGCAGCTTGGTAGGGGGAACCAATGAAAAACTGTTTTTT
CASSLVGGTNEKLFF
>.|TRBJ1-2|TRBD1|TRBV28
TGTGCCAGCAGTTTTGCAAACAACAGGGGCGACTACACCTTC
CASSFANNRGDYTF
>.|TRBJ2-1|TRBD2|TRBV28
TGTGCCAGCAGTTTTAAGGGAGGGCGGGGTTACAATGAGCAGTTCTTC
CASSFKGGRGYNEQFF
>few|TRBJ1-1|.|TRBV9
TGTGCCAGCAGCCCGCGGACAGACATGAACACTGAAGCTTTCTTT
CASSPRTDMNTEAFF
>.|TRBJ1-1|.|TRBV28
TGTGCCAGCAGTCCTCTACGGTCTGAAGCTTTCTTT
CASSPLRSEAFF
>.|TRBJ2-7|TRBD1|TRBV5-1
TGCGCCAGCAGCTTGGAAACCGGACAGGGACGCGAGCAGTACTTC
CASSLETGQGREQYF
>.|TRBJ1-3|.|TRBV30
TGTGCCGGGACGGCAGGGCCTGGAAACACCATATATTTT
CAGTAGPGNTIYF
>.|TRBJ2-1|.|TRBV3-1/TRBV3-2
TGTGCCAGCAGTAAAAATCCCGGGGACACCTACAATGAGCAGTTCTTC
CASSKNPGDTYNEQFF
>.|TRBJ1-4|.|TRBV7-2
TGTGCCAGCAGCTTAGGATTGTCAGGGGCGGAAAAACTGTTTTTT
CASSLGLSGAEKLFF
>.|TRBJ2-5|TRBD2|TRBV28
TGTGCCAGCTCGATGATCGGGACTAGGAGGAAAGAGACCCAGTACTTC
CASSMIGTRRKETQYF
>.|TRBJ2-1|TRBD2|TRBV10-3
TGTGCCATCAGTACCCCTTTGGGCGGGGGGGAGAATGAGCAGTTCTTC
CAISTPLGGGENEQFF
>.|TRBJ1-2|.|TRBV12-3/TRBV12-4
TGTGCCAGCAGTTTACGGGACAACACCCACACCTTC
CASSLRDNTHTF
>.|TRBJ2-5|TRBD1|TRBV3-1/TRBV3-2
TGTGCCAGCAGCCAAGATGGTAGGGGGCAGGAGACCCAGTACTTC
CASSQDGRGQETQYF
>.|TRBJ1-6|.|TRBV9
TGTGCCAGCGGGGGCGATGGTTATTCACCCCTCCACTTT
CASGGDGYSPLHF
>.|TRBJ1-6|TRBD1|TRBV5-1
TGCGCCAGCAGCTTGGGAGCCGGGACAGGGGAATCACCCCTCCACTTT
CASSLGAGTGESPLHF
>.|TRBJ2-3|.|TRBV19
TGTGCCTCCTCGCCCGGGGCAGATACGCAGTATTTT
CASSPGADTQYF
>.|TRBJ2-3|.|TRBV6-5
TGTGCCAGCTCGCGGGCCACCGACACAGATACGCAGTATTTT
CASSRATDTDTQYF
>.|TRBJ2-5|TRBD2|TRBV27
TGTGCCAGCAGTTCGCCGGCTAGCGGGGAAGAGACCCAGTACTTC
CASSSPASGEETQYF
>.|TRBJ2-1|TRBD2|TRBV5-4
TGTGCCAGCAGCTTGGCGGGACTAGCGGGGGGGCACCACAATGAGCAGTTCTTC
CASSLAGLAGGHHNEQFF
>few|TRBJ1-5|TRBD1|TRBV9
TGTGCCAGCAACAGGGGAGGTTCGGGCAATCAGCCCCAGCATTTT
CASNRGGSGNQPQHF
>few|TRBJ1-6|.|TRBV28
TGTGCCAGCAGTTCCGCGGAGAGGCGGGTTTCACCCCTCCACTTT
CASSSAERRVSPLHF
>.|TRBJ2-7|TRBD1|TRBV5-4
TGTGCCAGCAGAAGGGACAGGGGGTTTGGTTACGAGCAGTACTTC
CASRRDRGFGYEQYF
>once|TRBJ1-1|.|TRBV6-6
TGTGCCAGCATTTCTCTGGGACATTCGAACACTGAAGCTTTCTTT
CASISLGHSNTEAFF
>.|TRBJ1-4|TRBD1|TRBV2
TGTGCCAGCAGACGGACAGGGACTAATGAAAAACTGTTTTTT
CASRRTGTNEKLFF